These 4 T cell receptor beta chains came from one sample sequenced in a study of shared clonotypes between healthy human individuals. CD45RO negativity and positive selection for CCR7 defined naive CD8 cells, a population that excluded terminally differentiated effector memory CD45RA+ cells. Here immunoSEQ multiplex PCR was the method, and the copy in TCRdb shows in-frame clones only, minus some. The sample lists more than 2 million clones, about 95% occurring once. The sequencing input was naive CD8+ T cells sorted from blood. These receptors were collected from a man younger than 30 in good health.

The chain links TRBV15 to TRBJ1-5; D is possibly TRBD1 (6 bases). CDR1 LNHNV and CDR2 YYDKDF come from the germline V gene (reference sequence). The CDR3 sequence is 15 residues long. Trimming cost V 0 bases and J 6 bases, with 12 bases left between them. The CDR3 region has the DNA TGTGCCACCAGCAGAGATAGGGGGGCGGCTCAGCCCCAGCATTTT. It codes for CATSRDRGAAQPQHF.

The chain joins TRBV10-2 to TRBJ1-6; 8 positions match TRBD1. CDR3 length equals 15 residues. Per germline, CDR1 WSHSY and CDR2 SAAADI. V dropped 5 bases and J dropped 9; count of bases not matched to a gene: 9. As DNA, the CDR3 is TGCGCCAGCAGTTTGGACAGGGACGGAGGTTCACCCCTCCACTTT. Translating gives CASSLDRDGGSPLHF.

The genes are TRBV19 and TRBJ1-1, with D perhaps matching TRBD1 (5 bases). Germline values: CDR1 LNHDA, CDR2 SQIVND (reference sequence). V lost 7 bases and J lost 1, with 16 bases in between. This CDR3 is built from 15 residues. CDR3 loop: CASILRAGQNTEAFF. The CDR3 nucleotides read TGTGCCAGTATCCTAAGAGCAGGGCAGAACACTGAAGCTTTCTTT.

The chain is built from TRBV6-4 and TRBJ2-4; unclear D gene. Germline V CDR1 and CDR2: MRHNA, SNTAGT. Trimming shortened V by 6 bases and J by 1 base, and 7 bases separated the two germline ends. The length of the CDR3 is 13 residues. The CDR3 DNA reads as TGTGCCAGCAGGGTATTGGCCAAAAACATTCAGTACTTC. Protein sequence: CASRVLAKNIQYF.